This note documents a single T cell receptor beta chain sequence. The sample originates from a study of technical replicates of blood from a few donors. Clones were sequenced by immunoSEQ multiplex PCR, and TCRdb holds only the in-frame ones, with some missing. The table lists more than 65,000 clones, just over 95% of them singletons. This CDR3 is built from 15 residues. The J segment lost 0 bases and the V segment lost 4 bases, leaving 6 bases of the junction unmatched. Germline CDR1 is SGHTA and CDR2 is FQGNSA. The source is a human donor in good health. Sequenced sample: T cells isolated from PBMCs. The chain has TRBV7-2 and TRBJ2-7; TRBD1 agrees at 7 bases. CDR3 amino acids: CASSYRGPSSYEQYF. The CDR3 coding sequence is TGTGCCAGCAGCTACAGGGGCCCAAGCTCCTACGAGCAGTACTTC.